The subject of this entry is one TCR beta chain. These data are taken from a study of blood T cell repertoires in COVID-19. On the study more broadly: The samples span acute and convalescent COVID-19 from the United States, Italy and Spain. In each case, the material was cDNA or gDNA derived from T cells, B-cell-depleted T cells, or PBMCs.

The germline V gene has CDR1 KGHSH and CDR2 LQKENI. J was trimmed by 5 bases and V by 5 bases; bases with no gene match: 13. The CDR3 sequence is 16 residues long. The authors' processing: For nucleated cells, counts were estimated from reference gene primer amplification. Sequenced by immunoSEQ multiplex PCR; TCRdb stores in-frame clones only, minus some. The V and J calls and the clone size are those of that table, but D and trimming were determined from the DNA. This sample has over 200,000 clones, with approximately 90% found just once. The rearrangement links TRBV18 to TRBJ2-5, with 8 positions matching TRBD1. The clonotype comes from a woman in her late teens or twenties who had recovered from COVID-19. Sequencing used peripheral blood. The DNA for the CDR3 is TGTGCCAGCTCATCTGGACAGGGAAGGCGGTCGGAGACCCAGTACTTC. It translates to CASSSGQGRRSETQYF.